The T cell receptor (beta chain) under discussion was sequenced for a study of CD8 T cells in Susac syndrome. The multiple sclerosis controls, all treatment-naive patients, had relapsing-remitting disease that was stable or active. Notes on the study in general: The study conceded that relatively few individuals underwent its TCR sequencing and HLA analysis.

On this clonotype: The target antigen is unknown.

cDNA came from approximately 0.5 to 1 ug RNA primed by random hexamers. TCRdb fed the immunoSEQ multiplex PCR reads into MiXCR, producing one record per CDR3 protein. The sample lists a few hundred thousand distinct CDR3 sequences, roughly 95% occurring once. Germline assignment: CDR1 MGHDK and CDR2 SYGVNS. CDR3 length: 14 residues. Trimming cost V 10 bases and J 0 bases; bases outside gene matches: 5. The specimen was CD4+ T cells from PBMCs. The V gene is TRBV25-1, the J gene TRBJ2-2; 7 bases are a match to TRBD1. The TCR comes from a human donor with multiple sclerosis. The CDR3 region has the DNA TGTGCCAACCGACAGGGTCCGAACACCGGGGAGCTGTTTTTT. This gives the protein CANRQGPNTGELFF.